Following are 13 T cell receptor beta chains from one sample sequenced in a study of cytomegalovirus exposure and HLA in healthy donors. With 60 Vbeta and 13 Jbeta primers, the PCR was carried out. Produced via immunoSEQ multiplex PCR; TCRdb's table is partial and in-frame only. In total, the table holds 75,000 to 95,000 clones. Source material: PBMCs. The origin of the receptors is a man in his thirties or forties in good health and CMV-seronegative.

The V gene is TRBV5-1, the J gene TRBJ2-7; 7 positions match TRBD2. Trimming took 2 bases from V and 3 from J; bases not matched to a gene: 2. The CDR3 totals 13 residues. Germline-derived CDR1 and CDR2 are SGHRS and YFSETQ. CDR3 in DNA: TGCGCCAGCAGCTTTTCTAGCGGCTACGAGCAGTACTTC. Residues: CASSFSSGYEQYF.

The chain recombines TRBV28 with TRBJ2-5, with D tentatively TRBD1 (5 bases). V was cut by 10 bases and J by 5 bases, with 14 bases left in between. This CDR3 region has 12 residues. Germline loops: CDR1 MDHEN, CDR2 SYDVKM. CDR3 in DNA: TGTGCCACCCAAGGGGTACGGGAGACCCAGTACTTC. It specifies CATQGVRETQYF.

This chain connects TRBV28 to TRBJ1-2; no clear D gene. The CDR3 consists of 17 residues. Germline CDR1 and CDR2: MDHEN and SYDVKM. The V gene lost 3 bases and the J gene lost 3 bases, with 20 bases spanning the gap. CDR3 amino acids: CASSFPSVGRLDYGYTF. DNA of the CDR3: TGTGCCAGCAGTTTCCCCTCGGTAGGGAGACTTGACTATGGCTACACCTTC.

The gene calls are TRBV6-5 and TRBJ2-2; TRBD1 might be the D (5 bases). Deletions cut 7 bases from V and 8 bases from J, with 17 bases between. Germline CDR1 reads MNHEY; CDR2 reads SVGAGI. CDR3 length equals 14 residues. The DNA for the CDR3 is TGTGCCAGCACCCTCTTGTCAGGGAAAGGGGAGCTGTTTTTT. Translation gives CASTLLSGKGELFF.

CDR3 amino acids: CSVGRTLNTGELFF. DNA of the CDR3: TGCAGCGTTGGAAGGACATTGAACACCGGGGAGCTGTTTTTT. The chain employs TRBV29-1 and TRBJ2-2; D possibly corresponds to TRBD1 (5 bases). Germline-derived CDR1 and CDR2 are SQVTM and ANQGSEA. V was cut by 4 bases and J by 1 base, with 10 bases left in between. This CDR3 comprises 14 residues.

This rearrangement joins TRBV5-1 to TRBJ2-1, with D uncertain. Trimming removed 0 bases from V and 2 bases from J, with 12 bases in between. CDR1 SGHRS and CDR2 YFSETQ come from the germline V gene. The CDR3 sequence is 16 residues long. In DNA, the CDR3 is TGCGCCAGCAGCTTGGGCACAGCCTTTCCCTACAATGAGCAGTTCTTC. It specifies CASSLGTAFPYNEQFF.

The chain recombines TRBV7-9 with TRBJ2-1; 10 bases align to TRBD2. V lost 9 bases and J lost 5; bases outside the gene matches: 4. Germline CDR1 and CDR2: SEHNR and FQNEAQ (reference sequence). The length of the CDR3 is 13 residues. CDR3 region: CARGLATNNEQFF. CDR3 coding DNA: TGTGCCAGGGGACTAGCGACCAACAATGAGCAGTTCTTC. The variable domain in full, with the rest retrieved from reference TRBV7-9 and TRBJ2-1, is DTGVSQNPRHKITKRGQNVTFRCDPISEHNRLYWYRQTLGQGPEFLTYFQNEAQLEKSRLLSDRFSAERPKGSFSTLEIQRTEQGDSAMYLCARGLATNNEQFFGPGTRLTVL.

The chain uses TRBV5-4 and TRBJ2-5; 7 positions match TRBD1. Germline V gene data show CDR1 as SGHNT and CDR2 as YYREEE (reference sequence). This CDR3 comprises 16 residues. Trimming took 0 bases from V and 5 from J; bases not matched to a gene: 10. This CDR3 reads CASSLGARGGQETQYF. The CDR3 DNA sequence: TGTGCCAGCAGCTTGGGGGCTAGAGGGGGCCAGGAGACCCAGTACTTC.

The chain is built from TRBV29-1 and TRBJ1-1; D unresolved. Germline V lookup: CDR1 SQVTM, CDR2 ANQGSEA. The CDR3 is 12 residues long. Trimming cost V 4 bases and J 1 base, with 7 bases left between them. The CDR3 coding sequence is TGCAGCGTTGGTAGACAGAACACTGAAGCTTTCTTT. Its translation is CSVGRQNTEAFF.

V is TRBV4-1 and J is TRBJ1-1, with 9 bases aligning to TRBD1. The ends lost 4 bases at V and 0 bases at J; junction bases unmatched: 6. CDR1 is MGHRA, CDR2 YSYEKL, per germline. The CDR3 has 16 residues. In DNA, the CDR3 is TGCGCCAGCAGCCGCACAGGGGGCTCCATGAACACTGAAGCTTTCTTT. It translates to CASSRTGGSMNTEAFF.

This chain uses TRBV27 with TRBJ2-7; 8 nucleotides line up with TRBD1. The CDR3 is 16 amino acids. From germline, CDR1 is MNHEY and CDR2 SMNVEV (reference sequence). After removal of 6 bases from V and 1 base from J, the junction contained 11 bases not matched to a gene. In DNA, the CDR3 is TGTGCCAGCAGCCGCGGGACAGGATACCCTTCCTACGAGCAGTACTTC. Its protein product is CASSRGTGYPSYEQYF.

The chain recombines TRBV7-8 with TRBJ1-5; D is perhaps TRBD1 (5 bases). From germline, CDR1 is SGHVS and CDR2 FQNEAQ. The CDR3 extends over 17 amino acids. V was pared by 3 bases and J by 0 bases, with 15 bases between. CDR3 in amino acids: CASSFRVGRFSNQPQHF. In nucleotides, the CDR3 is TGTGCCAGCAGCTTCAGGGTGGGGCGGTTTAGCAATCAGCCCCAGCATTTT. The full variable domain, in which reference TRBV7-8 and TRBJ1-5 provide the parts outside the CDR3, is GAGVSQSPRYKVAKRGQDVALRCDPISGHVSLFWYQQALGQGPEFLTYFQNEAQLDKSGLPSDRFFAERPEGSVSTLKIQRTQQEDSAVYLCASSFRVGRFSNQPQHFGDGTRLSIL.

The chain has TRBV7-3 and TRBJ2-1, with 11 bases aligning to TRBD2. Germline V gives CDR1 SGHTA, CDR2 FQGTGA. Trimming cost V 0 bases and J 7 bases; bases outside gene matches: 2. This CDR3 spans 15 amino acids. DNA for the CDR3: TGTGCCAGCAGCTTAACTCTAGCGGGAGGAAATGAGCAGTTCTTC. Protein product: CASSLTLAGGNEQFF.